This is a list of T cell receptor beta chains from one sample in a study of T cell repertoires in cytomegalovirus infection. TCRdb reprocessed the reads with MiXCR, giving one entry per CDR3 protein. The profile shows approximately 990,000 distinct CDR3 sequences, roughly 30% of them singletons. Which antigens these TCRs recognize remains unknown. The material sequenced was cultured CD8+ T cells from PBMCs, taken from culture after CMV antigen stimulation. Source of these receptors: a human donor in good health (CMV status not recorded). Some clones in this sample may be carry-over from other donors' samples. CDR3s include the opening cysteine and the closing phenylalanine or tryptophan.

TRBV12-3/TRBV12-4,16,CASSLILGRQDTEAFF
TRBV4-1,16,CASSQDSGQGNQPQHF
TRBV7-8,14,CASSATRVNYGYTF
TRBV12-3/TRBV12-4,14,CVSTPGPEGETQYF
TRBV9,17,CASSPQGTVDGANVLTF
TRBV20-1,13,CSARQTSSYEQYF
TRBV20-1,15,CSASFSGTGIETQYF
TRBV7-9,13,CASSLGTGQGYTF
TRBV7-8,14,CASSSWGSTGELFF
TRBV27,15,CASSLVPPRGLGYTF
TRBV24-1,18,CATSDETSGVPFGGELFF
TRBV7-9,12,CASSTTPYTQYF
TRBV6-1,14,CASTSGSPFDTQYF
TRBV6-1,16,CASSERQGSYQETQYF
TRBV2,13,CASSEALNTEAFF
TRBV15,13,CATSEMGTNEQFF
TRBV6-5,15,CASSPLGDSNYGYTF
TRBV6-1,14,CASSEKGALTEAFF
TRBV6-1,15,CASSTWTGHNTEAFF
TRBV4-1,14,CASSQGALAGELFF
TRBV28,15,CASRPRDRTYNEQFF
TRBV12-5,17,CASGPDFSTGYAGSYTF
TRBV19,13,CASSDDSHNEQFF
TRBV7-6,13,CASREIMNTEAFF
TRBV10-3,15,CAISESPGTPYGYTF
TRBV6-5,15,CASRQTGEVEETQYF
TRBV13,21,CASSAWDRGQGSPGTYNEQFF
TRBV6-2/TRBV6-3,15,CASRPWTSNTDTQYF
TRBV10-3,17,CAISESLSGGLRDEQFF
TRBV7-6,14,CASSPGHPSTEAFF
TRBV4-1,15,CASSQEVGASGELFF
TRBV6-2/TRBV6-3,16,CASSYGTSGEGDVQYF
TRBV4-3,16,CASSRRMGVTYNEQFF
TRBV19,15,CAGNAVGAGNTEAFF
TRBV27,14,CVSSPGQYNTEAFF
TRBV11-2,20,CVSSFSAYRTSGASTDTQYF
TRBV6-1,15,CASTGWDRGSDEQFF
TRBV5-8,16,CARFARDRKYSGELFF
TRBV7-9,14,CASIAGGGTDTQYF
TRBV7-6,16,CASSLGRAGGPGTQYF
TRBV4-1,15,CASSPNAWEDEKLFF
TRBV10-2,16,CASSLGSQGAGNEQFF
TRBV11-2,15,CASSSPGQGINEQFF
TRBV27,14,CASSLSPANTEAFF
TRBV7-9,16,CASSPPGLAGAEAQYF
TRBV11-3,17,CASSPTLRQGPAYGYTF
TRBV6-5,11,CASRQGQKQFF
TRBV4-1,15,CASSHPTGRNSPLHF
TRBV10-3,17,CAISESPLLAGVDTQYF
TRBV7-8,14,CASSLFRGTYEQYF
TRBV6-2/TRBV6-3,18,CASRKPLRDRELNTEAFF
TRBV6-1,15,CASSSKAGTGGGYTF
TRBV4-1,15,CASSQDSGTVLEQFF
TRBV27,17,CASSLSAVGQGVNIQYF
TRBV6-1,16,CASSYTTGENTGELFF
TRBV7-3,16,CASSSSLAGGRNEQFF
TRBV6-5,17,CASSYGSSGTLNTEAFF